Sequencing of this T cell receptor (beta chain) was carried out in a study of T cell repertoires in cytomegalovirus infection. Across the whole study: Evidence of both CMV infection and a matching HLA type came from public TCR beta signatures.

TCRdb ran MiXCR on the reads and lists one entry per CDR3 protein. The sample lists around 550,000 distinct CDR3 sequences, less than 30% occurring once. The CDR3 totals 15 residues. V lost 8 bases, J lost 4 bases, and 17 bases lay in between. The V gene's germline CDR1 is SGHNT and CDR2 YENEEA. General study findings and limits: Summed public TCR beta family frequency identified CMV carriers bearing the relevant HLA. CMV-specific TCR beta clonotypes restricted by HLA-C dominated the ex vivo response.

To note about this clonotype: Its antigen is still unknown.

This sequence originates from a human donor in good health (CMV status not recorded). Some clones in this sample may be carry-over from other donors' samples. The gene calls are TRBV11-3 and TRBJ2-2; perhaps D is TRBD1 or TRBD2 (7 bases each). What was sequenced was PBMCs. The CDR3 loop is CASSRTRQGTGELFF. The CDR3 DNA reads as TGTGCCAGCTCCCGGACTAGACAGGGCACCGGGGAGCTGTTTTTT.